This is a list of T cell receptor beta chains from one sample in a study of regulatory T cells in long-lasting Graves disease. TCRdb used MiXCR to reprocess the multiplex PCR reads, holding one entry per CDR3 protein. Of roughly 510,000 distinct CDR3 sequences in the sample, around 15% were seen once. This sample was also put to use in a study of T cells in Graves' hyperthyroidism and ophthalmopathy.

The sample here was peripheral blood mononuclear cells (PBMCs), taken at new diagnosis, from a patient treated with antithyroid drugs. These receptors all stem from a man between 18 and 35 years old with Graves disease. Both conserved end residues are part of each CDR3. D genes are given only for firm matches. Some rows mark clone size as missing; the rest say once, few, many or name a class of expanded clone.

j_call cdr3_length d_call v_call clone_size cdr3_aa cdr3_nt
TRBJ2-2 15 NA TRBV19 NA CASMAGQLNTGELFF TGTGCCAGTATGGCGGGACAATTGAACACCGGGGAGCTGTTTTTT
TRBJ1-6 19 TRBD1 TRBV2 NA CASSTSLAGGSSYNSPLHF TGTGCCAGCAGTACCTCCCTGGCAGGGGGAAGCTCCTATAATTCACCCCTCCACTTT
TRBJ2-3 14 NA TRBV3-1 many CASSQSNRADTQYF TGTGCCAGCAGCCAATCGAACAGGGCAGATACGCAGTATTTT
TRBJ1-5 14 NA TRBV7-8 few CASSLGATDQPQHF TGTGCCAGCAGCTTAGGGGCCACGGATCAGCCCCAGCATTTT
TRBJ1-2 14 NA TRBV20-1 NA CSAVSTAAAYGYTF TGCAGTGCTGTATCCACGGCGGCCGCTTATGGCTACACCTTC
TRBJ1-5 15 NA TRBV18 few CASSTRDKYNQPQHF TGTGCCAGCTCAACCCGGGACAAGTACAATCAGCCCCAGCATTTT
TRBJ1-5 14 TRBD1 TRBV27 NA CASSFPGQAQPQHF TGTGCCAGCAGTTTCCCGGGACAGGCACAGCCCCAGCATTTT
TRBJ1-1 15 NA TRBV29-1 few CSVVTGVGRATEAFF TGCAGCGTTGTAACTGGTGTGGGGAGAGCAACTGAAGCTTTCTTT
TRBJ2-5 12 NA TRBV3-1 few CASSQDLGPQYF TGTGCCAGCAGCCAAGATCTTGGGCCCCAGTACTTC
TRBJ1-1 14 NA TRBV7-9 many CASSLGVGGTEAFF TGTGCCAGCAGCTTAGGGGTTGGGGGCACTGAAGCTTTCTTT
TRBJ1-1 13 TRBD1 TRBV6-2/TRBV6-3 many CASSYTGGAEAFF TGTGCCAGCAGTTACACAGGGGGCGCGGAGGCTTTCTTT
TRBJ2-7 16 TRBD2 TRBV20-1 many CSARDRRLAGVREQYF TGCAGTGCTAGAGATCGGCGACTAGCGGGAGTACGGGAGCAGTACTTC
TRBJ1-5 15 NA TRBV20-1 NA CSASKGYRANQPQHF TGCAGTGCTTCTAAGGGATACCGTGCCAATCAGCCCCAGCATTTT
TRBJ2-1 13 TRBD1 TRBV12-3/TRBV12-4 many CATPGQRQGEQFF TGTGCCACTCCGGGACAAAGACAGGGTGAGCAGTTCTTC
TRBJ2-1 16 TRBD2 TRBV29-1 few CSVTGLAGRAQGEQFF TGCAGCGTTACGGGACTAGCGGGACGGGCACAGGGTGAGCAGTTCTTC
TRBJ2-4 17 TRBD1 TRBV6-1 many CASSEFRTGRTKNIQYF TGTGCCAGCAGTGAATTCCGGACAGGGCGAACCAAAAACATTCAGTACTTC